What follows are 14 T cell receptor beta chains derived from one specimen sequenced in a study of lymphopenia after photon versus proton radiotherapy. Produced via immunoSEQ multiplex PCR; TCRdb's table is partial and in-frame only. Altogether roughly 150,000 clones are present, about 85% being singletons, with the ten largest covering approximately 4.8%. The sequenced sample was peripheral blood, obtained from a patient treated with photon-based radiotherapy. The source of these receptors is a man aged 50-59 years with gastric cancer.

V gene TRBV30 combines with J gene TRBJ2-7, with 7 bases identical to TRBD1. The CDR3 runs 11 residues. The J segment lost 7 bases and the V segment lost 3 bases, leaving 3 bases of the junction unmatched. Germline values: CDR1 GTSNPN, CDR2 SVGIG (reference sequence). The CDR3 DNA is TGTGCCTGGAGCCAGGGGGAAGAGCAGTACTTC. Residues: CAWSQGEEQYF.

The chain recombines TRBV11-2 with TRBJ1-2; maybe TRBD1 (5 bases). The germline CDR1 and CDR2 sequences are SGHAT and FQNNGV. The length of the CDR3 is 15 residues. V was cut by 1 base and J by 5 bases, with 14 bases left in between. The CDR3 DNA sequence: TGTGCCAGCAGCTTAGCTGGGGGGTCAGGGTATGGCTACACCTTC. This translates into CASSLAGGSGYGYTF.

In this sample, this clone turned up once. The V call is TRBV18, the J call TRBJ2-2, with 9 bases lining up with TRBD1. J was trimmed by 2 bases and V by 4 bases; bases with no gene match: 2. Looked up from germline, CDR1 is KGHSH and CDR2 is LQKENI. This CDR3 comprises 15 residues. The CDR3 bases are TGTGCCAGCTCACAGGGACAGGGTAACACCGGGGAGCTGTTTTTT. Its translation: CASSQGQGNTGELFF.

As for this clone: Distinct nucleotide sequences in the sample also encode this CDR3. This chain links TRBV28 with TRBJ2-7, with D perhaps TRBD1 (5 bases). V was pared by 4 bases and J by 6 bases, with 7 bases between. The CDR3 runs to 11 residues. Looked up from germline, CDR1 is MDHEN and CDR2 is SYDVKM. The CDR3 reads CASSSRGEQYF. CDR3 bases: TGTGCCAGCAGTTCAAGGGGCGAGCAGTACTTC. The full variable domain, rest sourced from reference TRBV28 and TRBJ2-7, is DVKVTQSSRYLVKRTGEKVFLECVQDMDHENMFWYRQDPGLGLRLIYFSYDVKMKEKGDIPEGYSVSREKKERFSLILESASTNQTSMYLCASSSRGEQYFGPGTRLTVT.

The J gene is TRBJ2-7, the V gene TRBV2; perhaps TRBD1 as D (6 bases). The CDR3 has 14 amino acids. V was shortened by 1 base and J by 7 bases, with 14 bases between the two germline ends. Germline assignment: CDR1 SNHLY and CDR2 FYNNEI. CDR3 sequence (DNA): TGTGCCAGCAGTGAAGTAGCTAGACAGGCTGAGCAGTACTTC. It encodes CASSEVARQAEQYF.

The genes are TRBV7-2 and TRBJ1-1; D is uncertain. Trimming shortened V by 1 base and J by 4 bases, and 10 bases separated the two germline ends. This CDR3 contains 14 residues. CDR1 is SGHTA, CDR2 FQGNSA, per germline. The CDR3 DNA follows: TGTGCCAGCAGCTTAGTTCTCCTGGGCACTGAAGCTTTCTTT. This translates into CASSLVLLGTEAFF.

The chain employs TRBV7-2 and TRBJ1-1; D remains ambiguous. Germline-derived CDR1 and CDR2 are SGHTA and FQGNSA. V shed 5 bases and J shed 1 base, with 11 bases lying between them. CDR3 length: 14 amino acids. CDR3 amino acids: CASSPLGTNTEAFF. In DNA, the CDR3 is TGTGCCAGCAGCCCACTGGGCACGAACACTGAAGCTTTCTTT.

Comment on this clone: Other DNA sequences of this sample code for an identical CDR3. This chain connects TRBV19 to TRBJ2-1; the D gene is possibly TRBD1 (6 bases). Germline CDR1 and CDR2: LNHDA and SQIVND (reference sequence). The CDR3 runs to 14 residues. V was pared by 3 bases and J by 4 bases, with 10 bases between. CDR3 sequence reads: CASSIRQGYNEQFF. CDR3 DNA sequence: TGTGCCAGTAGTATCCGGCAGGGGTACAATGAGCAGTTCTTC.

The rearrangement links TRBV6-5 to TRBJ2-7; 9 bases are a match to TRBD1. The CDR3 has 15 residues. Germline lookup yields CDR1 MNHEY and CDR2 SVGAGI. Trimming cost V 7 bases and J 1 base; bases outside gene matches: 8. The CDR3 sequence is CASNTGTGPSYEQYF. The CDR3, as DNA: TGTGCCAGCAATACCGGGACAGGGCCTTCCTACGAGCAGTACTTC.

The chain has TRBV6-1 and TRBJ1-5; TRBD1 might be the D (5 bases). This CDR3 is built from 20 residues. CDR1 MNHNS and CDR2 SASEGT come from the germline V gene. Deletions cut 0 bases from V and 8 bases from J, with 29 bases between. This chain's CDR3 is CASSEALRGVVGQRSEPQHF. Written as DNA, the CDR3 is TGTGCCAGCAGTGAAGCGCTTCGAGGGGTCGTGGGTCAGCGAAGTGAGCCCCAGCATTTT.

The chain is built from TRBV6-5 and TRBJ2-2; D remains unclear. Germline-derived CDR1 and CDR2 are MNHEY and SVGAGI. The CDR3 extends over 15 amino acids. V shed 4 bases and J shed 3 bases, with 12 bases lying between them. CDR3 DNA sequence: TGTGCCAGCAGTTTCTTGGACGGATACACCGGGGAGCTGTTTTTT. Translated: CASSFLDGYTGELFF.

V usage is TRBV5-6 and J usage is TRBJ1-4; TRBD1 is a possible D gene (5 bases). Germline lookup yields CDR1 SGHDT and CDR2 YYEEEE. The CDR3 has 13 residues. V lost 4 bases to trimming and J lost 8 bases, with 12 bases between them. The CDR3 bases are TGTGCCAGCAGCCCAACAGGTGTCGAAAAACTGTTTTTT. It specifies CASSPTGVEKLFF.

The chain employs TRBV28 and TRBJ1-5; 7 bases map to TRBD1. CDR3 size: 18 residues. The ends lost 0 bases at V and 4 bases at J; junction bases unmatched: 12. Germline loops: CDR1 MDHEN, CDR2 SYDVKM. The CDR3 DNA is TGTGCCAGCAGTTTATGGCCCCGGGCAGGGGGGGGGAATCAGCCCCAGCATTTT. It codes for CASSLWPRAGGGNQPQHF. The full variable domain, in which reference TRBV28 and TRBJ1-5 provide the parts outside the CDR3, is DVKVTQSSRYLVKRTGEKVFLECVQDMDHENMFWYRQDPGLGLRLIYFSYDVKMKEKGDIPEGYSVSREKKERFSLILESASTNQTSMYLCASSLWPRAGGGNQPQHFGDGTRLSIL.

A few counts support this clone. The J gene is TRBJ1-1, the V gene TRBV6-6, with 10 positions matching TRBD1. Germline loops: CDR1 MNHNY, CDR2 SVGAGI (reference sequence). Unmatched junction bases numbered 6, after V lost 0 bases and J lost 8 bases. The CDR3 sequence is 15 residues long. The CDR3 DNA is TGTGCCAGCAGTTACTCCCAGGGACAGGGGTTAGAAGCTTTCTTT. Its translation is CASSYSQGQGLEAFF.